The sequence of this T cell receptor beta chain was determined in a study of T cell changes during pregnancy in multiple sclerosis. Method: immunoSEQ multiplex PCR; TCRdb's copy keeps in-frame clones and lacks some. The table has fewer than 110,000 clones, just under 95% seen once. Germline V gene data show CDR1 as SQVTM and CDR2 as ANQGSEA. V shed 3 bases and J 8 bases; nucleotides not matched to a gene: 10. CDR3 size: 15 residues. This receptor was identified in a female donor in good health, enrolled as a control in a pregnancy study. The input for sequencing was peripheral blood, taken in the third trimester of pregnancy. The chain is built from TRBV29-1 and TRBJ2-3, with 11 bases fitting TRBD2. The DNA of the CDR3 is TGCAGCGTTGAGTTGTTAGCGGGGGGGCTTGGTACGCAGTATTTT. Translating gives CSVELLAGGLGTQYF.